The entry below describes one T cell receptor (beta chain). Its target is unknown. Produced via immunoSEQ multiplex PCR; TCRdb's table is partial and in-frame only. The sample has tens of thousands of clones, nearly 90% seen once. CDR3 size: 15 residues. Germline trimming cut 6 bases from V and 4 bases from J; bases unmatched to any gene: 8. Germline CDR1 is SNHLY and CDR2 is FYNNEI. The sample comes from a study of T cell responses to AZD1222 COVID-19 vaccine. The study's findings and limits: Reports indicate that nearly half of spike-specific TCRs are directed at unmutated variant regions.

This TCR was sampled from an adult who received the AZD1222 COVID-19 vaccine. The V and J genes are TRBV2 and TRBJ2-7; 11 bases line up with TRBD1. Sequenced material: peripheral blood, taken 28 days after the second AZD1222 dose. This CDR3 reads CASSETRDRGYEQYF. The DNA for the CDR3 is TGTGCCAGCAGCGAAACCCGGGACAGGGGGTACGAGCAGTACTTC. Full variable domain (rest looked up from reference TRBV2 and TRBJ2-7): EPEVTQTPSHQVTQMGQEVILRCVPISNHLYFYWYRQILGQKVEFLVSFYNNEISEKSEIFDDQFSVERPDGSNFTLKIRSTKLEDSAMYFCASSETRDRGYEQYFGPGTRLTVT.